One and the same sample provided the 18 T cell receptor beta chains below, sequenced in a study of T-cell reconstitution after alpha-beta-depleted transplantation in children. Unique molecular identifiers were incorporated during preparation of the TCRbeta library. TCRdb independently ran MiXCR on the PCR reads; one entry per CDR3 protein. Of about 440,000 distinct CDR3 sequences listed, approximately 41% are singletons. The sample here was PBMCs, taken before TCRalphabeta/CD19-depleted stem cell transplant. These TCRs come from a girl aged 2 to 10 with aplastic anemia, due to receive a stem cell transplant.

This clonotype was recorded at least ten times. The rearrangement joins TRBV10-3 to TRBJ2-7, with D perhaps TRBD2 (6 bases). The CDR3 runs 14 residues. V shed 0 bases and J shed 3 bases, with 9 bases lying between them. Per germline, CDR1 ENHRY and CDR2 SYGVKD. The CDR3 loop is CAISESAGNYEQYF. The CDR3 coding sequence is TGTGCCATCAGTGAGTCCGCGGGGAACTACGAGCAGTACTTC.

V and J are TRBV12-3 or TRBV12-4 and TRBJ2-7; D might be TRBD1 or TRBD2, each matching 5 bases. This CDR3 contains 16 residues. The germline V and J ends were trimmed by 5 bases and 0 bases, with 17 bases remaining between them. CDR3 region: CASSTNPGTGSYEQYF. CDR3 bases: TGTGCCAGCAGTACAAATCCCGGGACGGGCTCCTACGAGCAGTACTTC.

This clonotype appeared a few times. The V gene is TRBV20-1, the J gene TRBJ2-1; 11 nucleotides align to TRBD2. The CDR3 spans 13 residues. V was pared by 6 bases and J by 9 bases, with 7 bases of the junction left unmatched. Germline CDR1 is DFQATT and CDR2 is SNEGSKA (reference sequence). The CDR3 protein is CSATLAGAREQFF. CDR3 in DNA: TGCAGTGCCACACTAGCGGGAGCGCGTGAGCAGTTCTTC.

The V call is TRBV28, the J call TRBJ2-7; the D call may be TRBD1 or TRBD2 (7 bases each). V gave up 4 bases and J gave up 6 bases, with 13 bases separating them. The CDR3 is 13 amino acids. Germline CDR1 and CDR2: MDHEN and SYDVKM. The CDR3 coding sequence is TGTGCCAGCAGTTCGCAGGGGGAGGGCGAGCAGTACTTC. Protein product: CASSSQGEGEQYF. Complete variable domain (other parts from reference TRBV28 and TRBJ2-7): DVKVTQSSRYLVKRTGEKVFLECVQDMDHENMFWYRQDPGLGLRLIYFSYDVKMKEKGDIPEGYSVSREKKERFSLILESASTNQTSMYLCASSSQGEGEQYFGPGTRLTVT.

Many counts were recorded for this clonotype. The V gene is TRBV30, the J gene TRBJ2-7; D might be TRBD1 (5 bases). The CDR3 is 16 amino acids. The V and J ends lost 2 bases and 3 bases respectively, with 20 bases between them. Germline V gene lookup returns CDR1 GTSNPN and CDR2 SVGIG (reference sequence). CDR3 sequence (DNA): TGTGCCTGGAGTTCAGAAGACAGAGGTTTGTTCTACGAGCAGTACTTC. It specifies CAWSSEDRGLFYEQYF.

This clonotype was detected a few times. The V call is TRBV6-1, the J call TRBJ2-1; 8 bases align to TRBD2. The CDR3 spans 15 residues. V lost 6 bases to trimming and J lost 2 bases; unmatched junction nucleotides: 6. Per the germline V gene, CDR1 is MNHNS and CDR2 is SASEGT. The CDR3 here is CASRPGRGAYNEQFF. CDR3 nucleotides: TGTGCCAGCAGGCCCGGGAGGGGGGCCTACAATGAGCAGTTCTTC.

Ten or more counts support this clonotype. The chain is built from TRBV19 and TRBJ2-7; 8 nucleotides align to TRBD2. The V gene's germline CDR1 is LNHDA and CDR2 SQIVND (reference sequence). The CDR3 runs 13 residues. Trimming removed 3 bases from V and 6 bases from J; junction bases left unmatched: 4. This chain's CDR3 is CASSMGAGVEQYF. The CDR3 DNA follows: TGTGCCAGTAGTATGGGAGCGGGAGTCGAGCAGTACTTC.

This sequence joins TRBV20-1 and TRBJ1-5; D may be TRBD1 (6 bases). CDR3 length: 16 amino acids. Trimming shortened V by 0 bases and J by 0 bases, and 12 bases separated the two germline ends. Germline CDR1 is DFQATT and CDR2 is SNEGSKA (reference sequence). The CDR3 nucleotides read TGCAGTGCTAGAGATCTGGCAGGGGATAGCAATCAGCCCCAGCATTTT. Protein product: CSARDLAGDSNQPQHF.

This clonotype was detected only once. The V call is TRBV10-3, the J call TRBJ2-3; 7 positions match TRBD1. CDR3 length equals 15 residues. Trimming removed 6 bases from V and 5 bases from J; junction bases left unmatched: 11. Germline CDR1 is ENHRY and CDR2 is SYGVKD. The CDR3 loop reads CAIRQGINRRDTQYF. DNA of the CDR3: TGTGCCATCAGACAGGGGATTAACCGTCGAGATACGCAGTATTTT.

The rearrangement uses TRBV11-2 and TRBJ2-7; D is uncertain. CDR1 SGHAT and CDR2 FQNNGV come from the germline V gene. Trimming shortened V by 1 base and J by 0 bases, and 7 bases separated the two germline ends. CDR3 length equals 14 residues. CDR3 in DNA: TGTGCCAGCAGCTTAGTTACCAACTCCTACGAGCAGTACTTC. Protein: CASSLVTNSYEQYF.

This chain uses TRBV20-1 with TRBJ2-1; D gene ambiguous. V lost 7 bases to trimming and J lost 0 bases, with 10 bases between them. CDR1 and CDR2 from the germline V gene are DFQATT and SNEGSKA (reference sequence). The CDR3 spans 13 residues. This CDR3 is CSDRPHSYNEQFF. CDR3 nucleotides: TGCAGTGACCGTCCCCACTCCTACAATGAGCAGTTCTTC.

The CDR3 bases are TGTGCCAGCAGTTACGCCCACGGGGGGGAGACCCAGTACTTC. Protein: CASSYAHGGETQYF. The chain joins TRBV6-5 to TRBJ2-5, with 7 bases aligning to TRBD2. The CDR3 covers 14 residues. Germline CDR1 reads MNHEY; CDR2 reads SVGAGI. The J segment lost 5 bases and the V segment lost 2 bases, leaving 5 bases of the junction unmatched.

V and J are TRBV11-2 and TRBJ2-5; D possibly matches TRBD1 or TRBD2 (5 bases each). Germline lookup yields CDR1 SGHAT and CDR2 FQNNGV. Trimming took off 6 bases at V and 4 bases at J, with 12 bases between the two ends. CDR3 length: 13 amino acids. CDR3 DNA sequence: TGTGCCAGCAGTTGGCAGGGAGTAGAGACCCAGTACTTC. It specifies CASSWQGVETQYF.

This clonotype showed up many times. The chain combines TRBV5-6 with TRBJ2-1, with D hard to call. The length of the CDR3 is 15 residues. Trimming left V 1 base short and J 2 bases short, with 10 bases between. CDR1 and CDR2 (germline): SGHDT, YYEEEE. The CDR3 DNA reads as TGTGCCAGCAGCTTGTATCGCCTAGCCTACAATGAGCAGTTCTTC. This codes for CASSLYRLAYNEQFF.

The sample holds a few counts of this clonotype. The chain carries TRBV28 and TRBJ2-2, with a weak D call TRBD2 (6 bases). Germline values: CDR1 MDHEN, CDR2 SYDVKM. V was pared by 4 bases and J by 3 bases, with 12 bases between. The CDR3 extends over 15 amino acids. The CDR3 here is CASSWGREDTGELFF. The DNA of the CDR3 is TGTGCCAGCAGTTGGGGAAGGGAGGACACCGGGGAGCTGTTTTTT.

Many counts were recorded for this clonotype. The rearrangement uses TRBV9 and TRBJ2-7; 10 bases fit TRBD2. Germline V gene sequence: CDR1 SGDLS, CDR2 YYNGEE. Trimming cost V 0 bases and J 7 bases; bases outside gene matches: 7. The CDR3 loop spans 15 amino acids. CDR3: CASSVEASGSGEQYF. The CDR3 bases are TGTGCCAGCAGCGTAGAGGCTAGCGGGAGTGGGGAGCAGTACTTC.

The chain has TRBV27 and TRBJ2-1; 12 bases line up with TRBD2. The CDR3 length is 15 residues. V lost 8 bases to trimming and J lost 4 bases; unmatched junction nucleotides: 6. The germline V gene encodes CDR1 MNHEY and CDR2 SMNVEV (reference sequence). Written as DNA, the CDR3 is TGTGCCAGCCAACTAGCGGGGGGTCCATACAATGAGCAGTTCTTC. Protein: CASQLAGGPYNEQFF.

V gene TRBV28 combines with J gene TRBJ2-2; 7 bases fit TRBD2. CDR3 length: 14 amino acids. V trimming: 5 bases; J trimming: 5 bases; junction bases outside the gene matches: 5. CDR1 and CDR2 from the germline V gene are MDHEN and SYDVKM. CDR3: CASSPSGVTGELFF. CDR3 DNA: TGTGCCAGCAGTCCTAGCGGAGTTACCGGGGAGCTGTTTTTT.